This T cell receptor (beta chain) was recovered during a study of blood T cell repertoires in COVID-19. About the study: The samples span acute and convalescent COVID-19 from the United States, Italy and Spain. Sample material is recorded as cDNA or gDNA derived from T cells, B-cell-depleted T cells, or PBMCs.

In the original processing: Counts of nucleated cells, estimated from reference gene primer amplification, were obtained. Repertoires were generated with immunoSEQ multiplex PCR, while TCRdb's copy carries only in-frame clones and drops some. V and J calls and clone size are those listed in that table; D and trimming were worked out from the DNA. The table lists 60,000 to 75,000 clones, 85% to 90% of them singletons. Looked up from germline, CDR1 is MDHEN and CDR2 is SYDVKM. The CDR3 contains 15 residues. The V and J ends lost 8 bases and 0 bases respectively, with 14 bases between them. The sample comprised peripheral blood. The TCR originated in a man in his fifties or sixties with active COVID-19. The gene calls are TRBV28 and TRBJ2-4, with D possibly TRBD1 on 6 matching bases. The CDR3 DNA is TGTGCCAGCCTGGACAGTCGTTTAGCCAAAAACATTCAGTACTTC. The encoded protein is CASLDSRLAKNIQYF.